This T cell receptor (beta chain) is from a study of Ad26.COV2.S vaccination and SARS-CoV-2 variants (dated by TCRdb to the early 2020s). For the wider study: Donors in the vaccine arm were drawn from COV1001, a multicentre, randomized, double-blind, placebo-controlled phase I-IIa trial testing Ad26.COV2.S in healthy adults. Ad26.COV2.S was given intramuscularly at 5x10^10 or 1x10^11 viral particles, as a single shot or as two shots 56 days apart. The specificity and breadth of SARS-CoV-2-reactive T cell receptors after Ad26.COV2.S vaccination were assessed by TCRbeta repertoire sequencing. A total of roughly 32 samples were included in the TCR-sequenced set, comprising 19 Ad26.COV2.S vaccine recipients, 5 placebo recipients and 8 SARS-CoV-2 convalescent individuals. Trial participants were randomized into five groups of five: low-dose or high-dose Ad26.COV2.S given once or twice, or placebo on both occasions. Blinding of investigators to trial group allocation was maintained during experiments and outcome assessment.

The sample's treatment or condition label, decoded: 15 to 20 received Ad26.COV2.S at low or high dose, single or two shots; 5 received placebo; per-sample allocation not given. For vaccine and placebo recipients, repertoires were sequenced using samples collected on day 63 after the first injection. In Cohort 1b, around 25 adults aged 18-55 years were enrolled at a single site in Boston, USA, between 29 July and 7 August 2020. Ad26.COV2.S was a replication-incompetent adenovirus type 26 vector that expressed a prefusion-stabilized SARS-CoV-2 spike protein derived from the original Wuhan strain. Concerning this clone itself: Its recognized antigen is unknown. Base-call qualities are not available, and no considerably larger clone is one nucleotide away.

Broad study findings and their caveats: Non-spike TCR breadth was comparable between vaccine and placebo recipients, consistent with the vaccine containing only spike. After vaccination, substantial breadth of spike-specific CD8+ and CD4+ T cell responses was reported. Higher spike-specific TCR breadth was observed in Ad26.COV2.S recipients than in placebo recipients (P = 0.0014). The authors noted that the TCR breadth and depth analyses may have underestimated total T cell responses. The study was not powered for comparison of responses between vaccine doses or regimens.

The CDR3 measures 15 amino acids from cysteine to phenylalanine. The only DNA kept is the CDR3, 45 bases in frame from the first base. At the junction V is shortened by 4 bases and J by 0 bases, with 12 bases in between. Taken from the germline V gene, the CDR1 and CDR2 loops are SGHRS and YFSETQ. The immunoSEQ Assay was used to sequence TCRbeta CDR3 regions. After extraction, genomic DNA underwent amplification by bias-controlled multiplex PCR, followed by high-throughput sequencing. The authors' analysis ran thus. To quantify the absolute abundance of every unique TCRbeta CDR3 region, sequences were collapsed and filtered. T cell fraction was estimated by normalization of TCRbeta template counts to usable DNA, with usable DNA being measured through amplification of reference genes present in all nucleated cells. Repertoire TCRs were annotated as SARS-CoV-2-specific by exact matching of V gene, CDR3 amino acid sequence and J gene to a known reactive TCR set. The reference SARS-CoV-2 TCR set was obtained from MIRA and was filtered for enrichment in COVID-19-positive ImmuneCODE repertoires, whereby public or cross-reactive TCRs were removed. Drawing on the MIRA antigens, annotated TCRs were analysed further at the level of specific ORF or position within ORF. Depth was the summed frequency of annotated unique rearrangements, while breadth was defined as annotated unique rearrangements over total unique productive rearrangements. Group comparisons of TCR breadth used two-sided Wilcoxon rank-sum tests. Drawn from immuneACCESS, this table holds only the in-frame rearrangements with V and J called that TCRdb kept. Clones are partly lost; checked studies trace under half to an unresolved V gene and leave the rest unexplained. The V and J calls and clone size come from that table; D and trimming were worked out from the DNA. The sample includes fewer than 600,000 clones, with roughly nine tenths observed a single time. Together, the top ten hold about 1.5% of the sample.

The TCR originated in a person aged 18-60 years who received the Ad26.COV2.S COVID-19 vaccine or a placebo. The chain is assembled from TRBV5-1 and TRBJ2-3; D gene: possibly TRBD1, on 6 matching bases. Here the sequenced sample was peripheral blood, taken in a trial of Ad26.COV2.S vaccine versus placebo. The CDR3 protein: CASSPRTESTDTQYF. At the DNA level, the sequence is TGCGCCAGCAGCCCTAGGACAGAAAGCACAGATACGCAGTATTTT.